This T cell receptor (beta chain) was captured by sequencing in a study of graft-versus-host responses after intestinal transplantation. Across the whole study: Each of the recipients got a multivisceral, liver-intestinal, or isolated intestinal transplant. Tacrolimus and steroids were given for two to four years to all recipients after anti-thymocyte globulin induction.

Concerning this clone itself: Its antigen remains unknown.

Using immunoSEQ multiplex PCR, the repertoire was profiled, and TCRdb retains in-frame clones only, with some absent. The sample contains some 25,000 clones, around 94% of which appear only once. This CDR3 has 15 amino acids. Germline loops: CDR1 MNHEY, CDR2 SMNVEV (reference sequence). The V and J ends lost 5 bases and 0 bases respectively, with 13 bases between them. Study conclusions and caveats: High graft-versus-host to host-versus-graft T cell clonal ratios marked allografts of patients with graft-donor macrochimerism. Ileal or blood samples showed some GvH clones first, and such clones were also found in recipient marrow.

The sequence came from a human patient who received an intestinal transplant, so some T cells may come from the graft donor. The source was PBMCs, collected approximately 30 days after intestinal transplant. V and J are TRBV27 and TRBJ1-1; D is unclear. The CDR3 sequence: CASSRPGRMNTEAFF. For the CDR3, the DNA is TGTGCCAGCAGTCGACCGGGCCGTATGAACACTGAAGCTTTCTTT.